Below, 15 T cell receptor beta chains from the same sample are listed, as sequenced in a study of OX40 agonist ivuxolimab in advanced cancers. TCRdb keeps only in-frame clones here, not all; method: immunoSEQ multiplex PCR. The sample consists of approximately 30,000 clones, about 80% of them appearing once. This specimen consisted of CD4+ or CD8+ T cells sorted from blood, obtained in a trial of the OX40 agonist ivuxolimab. The receptors shown here come from an adult with an advanced solid tumor such as melanoma, head and neck, liver or kidney cancer.

J is TRBJ1-5 and V is TRBV19; unclear D gene. V was trimmed by 5 bases and J by 0 bases, leaving 5 bases between them. This CDR3 region has 13 residues. From germline, CDR1 is LNHDA and CDR2 SQIVND (reference sequence). This CDR3 reads CASSGPSNQPQHF. In nucleotides, the CDR3 is TGTGCCAGTAGTGGACCTAGCAATCAGCCCCAGCATTTT.

This chain connects TRBV2 to TRBJ1-2; a possible D gene is TRBD1 (6 bases). V lost 6 bases to trimming and J lost 2 bases, with 19 bases between them. Germline assignment: CDR1 SNHLY and CDR2 FYNNEI. This CDR3 has 16 amino acids. In DNA, the CDR3 is TGTGCCAGCAGCTCAATCGGGATAACAGGGAACTATGGCTACACCTTC. As protein: CASSSIGITGNYGYTF.

The chain is built from TRBV7-2 and TRBJ2-7; 9 bases match TRBD1. Germline V gene data show CDR1 as SGHTA and CDR2 as FQGNSA. This CDR3 spans 17 amino acids. The V segment lost 5 bases and the J segment 5 bases; nucleotides outside the gene matches: 16. CDR3 loop: CASSPTPAGTGPHEQYF. The CDR3 DNA reads TGTGCCAGCAGCCCGACCCCCGCCGGGACAGGGCCCCACGAGCAGTACTTC.

This chain connects TRBV5-1 to TRBJ2-1, with 7 nucleotides matching TRBD1. Germline CDR1 and CDR2: SGHRS and YFSETQ. J lost 0 bases, V lost 4 bases, and 7 bases had no gene match. This CDR3 is 16 amino acids long. The CDR3 coding sequence is TGCGCCAGCAGCCCAGGGACAGCAAGCTCCTACAATGAGCAGTTCTTC. Protein: CASSPGTASSYNEQFF. Complete variable domain (other parts from reference TRBV5-1 and TRBJ2-1): KAGVTQTPRYLIKTRGQQVTLSCSPISGHRSVSWYQQTPGQGLQFLFEYFSETQRNKGNFPGRFSGRQFSNSRSEMNVSTLELGDSALYLCASSPGTASSYNEQFFGPGTRLTVL.

This clone has just one count. This rearrangement joins TRBV30 to TRBJ2-7; 11 bases are shared with TRBD1. CDR3 length: 15 residues. Germline CDR1 is GTSNPN and CDR2 is SVGIG (reference sequence). Trimming at V came to 3 bases and at J to 2 bases, leaving 6 bases not matched to a gene. In DNA, the CDR3 is TGTGCCTGGAGCGGTGGGACAGGGGGTCCCTACGAGCAGTACTTC. This sequence encodes CAWSGGTGGPYEQYF.

The CDR3 nucleotides read TGTGCCAGCAGCTACCGACACTATGGCTACACCTTC. Its translation is CASSYRHYGYTF. The chain has TRBV14 and TRBJ1-2; D is ambiguous. The CDR3 consists of 12 residues. Trimming pared 5 bases from V and 3 bases from J, leaving 7 bases between. Germline V lookup: CDR1 SGHDN, CDR2 FVKESK.

This sequence joins TRBV6-4 and TRBJ1-1; 7 bases match TRBD1. With V trimmed by 6 bases and J by 0 bases, 10 bases remained unmatched. Germline values: CDR1 MRHNA, CDR2 SNTAGT. CDR3 size: 16 residues. The CDR3 loop reads CASSPGEGAVNTEAFF. The CDR3 nucleotides are TGTGCCAGCAGCCCCGGGGAGGGGGCAGTGAACACTGAAGCTTTCTTT.

V usage is TRBV11-2 and J usage is TRBJ1-5, with D unresolved. Germline CDR1 and CDR2: SGHAT and FQNNGV. The CDR3 length is 17 residues. Trimming shortened V by 4 bases and J by 0 bases, and 16 bases separated the two germline ends. CDR3 in DNA: TGTGCCAGCAGCTATCCCGACTCCTCCTATAGCAATCAGCCCCAGCATTTT. The encoded protein is CASSYPDSSYSNQPQHF.

The chain joins TRBV20-1 to TRBJ2-7; D is unresolved. Germline CDR1 DFQATT, CDR2 SNEGSKA (reference sequence). The CDR3 consists of 10 residues. V lost 3 bases and J lost 2, with 2 bases in between. The CDR3 bases are TGCAGTGCTAGTCCCTACGAGCAGTACTTC. Translated: CSASPYEQYF.

The chain joins TRBV7-3 to TRBJ2-7; D might be TRBD2 (5 bases). The CDR3 is 12 amino acids. Between the trimmed V and J ends, which lost 3 bases and 6 bases, there was a span of 9 bases. The V gene's germline CDR1 is SGHTA and CDR2 FQGTGA. CDR3 DNA: TGTGCCAGCAGCTTCCCGGGGAGCGAGCAGTACTTC. The encoded protein is CASSFPGSEQYF.

The sample holds a few counts of this clone. The chain recombines TRBV5-4 with TRBJ2-4, with 9 bases that match TRBD1. This CDR3 has 13 amino acids. J lost 7 bases, V lost 7 bases, and 6 bases had no gene match. Germline CDR1 SGHNT, CDR2 YYREEE (reference sequence). The CDR3 DNA is TGTGCCAGCCGGGACAGGGAGAAGAACATTCAGTACTTC. Its translation: CASRDREKNIQYF.

This clone showed up just a few times. Germline is not matched at one junction end, which may reflect a read error. The CDR3 sequence: CASSLEWGSNYGYTF. The DNA for the CDR3 is TGTGCCAGCAGCCTAGAGTGGGGGTCCAACTATGGCTACACCTTC. V is TRBV11-2 and J is TRBJ1-2; perhaps TRBD1 as D (5 bases). The CDR3 runs to 15 residues. CDR1 and CDR2 (germline): SGHAT, FQNNGV. The full variable domain, with the rest looked up from reference TRBV11-2 and TRBJ1-2, is EAGVAQSPRYKIIEKRQSVAFWCNPISGHATLYWYQQILGQGPKLLIQFQNNGVVDDSQLPKDRFSAERLKGVDSTLKIQPAKLEDSAVYLCASSLEWGSNYGYTFGSGTRLTVV.

The genes are TRBV6-5 and TRBJ1-1; weak D call: TRBD1 (6 bases). V lost 6 bases and J 1 base, leaving 9 bases between the germline ends. Germline CDR1 reads MNHEY; CDR2 reads SVGAGI. This CDR3 comprises 13 residues. In DNA, the CDR3 is TGTGCCAGCAGGACAGGCCCGAACACTGAAGCTTTCTTT. Its translation is CASRTGPNTEAFF.

J is TRBJ2-7 and V is TRBV6-6; 8 positions agree with TRBD1. The V gene's germline CDR1 is MNHNY and CDR2 SVGAGI (reference sequence). V shed 1 base and J 7 bases; nucleotides not matched to a gene: 6. The CDR3 loop spans 14 amino acids. The CDR3 reads CASSYWQGAGEQYF. Here the CDR3 DNA reads TGTGCCAGCAGTTACTGGCAGGGGGCGGGGGAGCAGTACTTC.

The chain is built from TRBV9 and TRBJ2-3, with TRBD2 matching over 14 bases. Germline assignment: CDR1 SGDLS and CDR2 YYNGEE. This CDR3 is built from 16 residues. The junction had 5 bases not matched to a gene; V was cut back by 4 bases and J by 4 bases. The CDR3 loop reads CASSPRLAGGADTQYF. The CDR3 DNA sequence: TGTGCCAGCAGCCCAAGACTAGCGGGGGGGGCAGATACGCAGTATTTT.